What follows describes a single T cell receptor beta chain. Its antigen remains unidentified. This entry comes from a study of cytomegalovirus exposure and HLA in healthy donors. Study details: The Caucasian-associated ancestry cluster contained about 80% of the 300 to 450 genotyped donors. Overall study results and limits: In an earlier analysis, about 90% or about 30%: the productive usage of most TCR beta V segments. Across donors, most TCRs were seen rarely, yet some public ones were widespread. The availability of immune exposure information extended only to CMV serostatus.

The PCR was carried out with 60 Vbeta primers and 13 Jbeta primers. TCRdb keeps only in-frame clones here, not all; method: immunoSEQ multiplex PCR. The repertoire includes 110,000 or so clones, approximately 76% of them detected once, and around 16% sits in the top ten. Per the germline V gene, CDR1 is SQVTM and CDR2 is ANQGSEA. V dropped 5 bases and J dropped 1 base, with 6 bases sitting between them. This CDR3 is 13 amino acids long. The V gene is TRBV29-1, the J gene TRBJ2-6; D is ambiguous. The sequence derives from a man between 50 and 59 years old in good health and CMV-seropositive. What was sequenced was PBMCs. CDR3 sequence reads: CSVFPSGANVLTF. Written as DNA, the CDR3 is TGCAGCGTTTTCCCATCTGGGGCCAACGTCCTGACTTTC.